The 8 T cell receptor beta chains below were found in one sample sequenced in a study of beta chain features in type 1 diabetes (dated by TCRdb to 2017 to 2018). The library was made by the immunoSEQ multiplex PCR assay. The High Capacity cDNA Reverse Transcription Kit was used to reverse transcribe all of the isolated RNA, meaning that expressed TCRB transcripts were what got sequenced. Drawn from immuneACCESS, this table holds only the in-frame rearrangements with V and J called that TCRdb kept. Clones are partly lost; checked studies trace under half to an unresolved V gene and leave the rest unexplained. Counted in this sample were some 200,000 clones; 9.5% to 13% of them appeared once. The ten largest clones add up to approximately 1.4% of the sample. Sequenced material: central memory CD4+ T cells from blood. These receptors all come from a man aged 18 to 29 in good health.

This clone was observed a handful of times. The chain links TRBV9 to TRBJ1-2; D gene ambiguous. The ends were cut back, 0 bases at V and 4 bases at J, with 10 bases in the middle. Germline CDR1 SGDLS, CDR2 YYNGEE. CDR3 size: 14 residues. DNA of the CDR3: TGTGCCAGCAGCGTAGACGAAGGTAGCTATGGCTACACCTTC. Translation gives CASSVDEGSYGYTF.

This chain links TRBV2 with TRBJ1-5, with D uncertain. CDR3 length: 13 residues. Germline-derived CDR1 and CDR2 are SNHLY and FYNNEI. Trimming shortened V by 4 bases and J by 4 bases, and 8 bases separated the two germline ends. For the CDR3, the DNA is TGTGCCAGCAGTGTTGGGCGAAATCAGCCCCAGCATTTT. Protein: CASSVGRNQPQHF.

This clone was detected a few times. The V and J genes are TRBV19 and TRBJ2-5; D possibly corresponds to TRBD1 (5 bases). The CDR3 loop spans 12 amino acids. Trimming took 7 bases from V and 5 from J, leaving 11 bases between them. Germline V CDR1 and CDR2: LNHDA, SQIVND (reference sequence). The CDR3 DNA follows: TGTGCCAGTAACAGGCCGCCTGAGACCCAGTACTTC. It encodes CASNRPPETQYF.

This clone came up many times. The germline gene is not matched at one end of the junction; a read error may be the cause. The rearrangement uses TRBV11-2 and TRBJ2-1, with 9 bases that match TRBD2. Germline-derived CDR1 and CDR2 are SGHAT and FQNNGV. The length of the CDR3 is 12 residues. Here the CDR3 reads CASSFNSGGCIF. CDR3 nucleotide sequence: TGTGCCAGCAGCTTCAATAGCGGGGGCTGCATCTTC.

This chain links TRBV7-9 with TRBJ1-1, with D unresolved. Germline V gives CDR1 SEHNR, CDR2 FQNEAQ (reference sequence). CDR3 size: 12 residues. Deletions cut 1 base from V and 11 bases from J, with 11 bases between. CDR3: CASSLVGRSAFF. CDR3 nucleotide sequence: TGTGCCAGCAGCTTAGTCGGTAGATCCGCTTTCTTT.

This clone has a handful of counts. At one end, the junction sequence differs from germline, possibly due to a read error. The rearrangement uses TRBV7-7 and TRBJ2-7, with unresolved D. The CDR3 runs to 13 residues. Germline V gene data show CDR1 as SSHAT and CDR2 as FNYEAQ (reference sequence). CDR3 sequence: CASSLSPDYEQYF. In nucleotides, the CDR3 is TGTGCTAGCAGCTTATCCCCGGACTACGAGCAGTACTTC.

The chain recombines TRBV7-9 with TRBJ2-7; the D gene is possibly TRBD2 (5 bases). The CDR3 has 12 amino acids. Trimming shortened V by 5 bases and J by 3 bases, and 8 bases separated the two germline ends. CDR1 is SEHNR and CDR2 is FQNEAQ in the germline V gene (reference sequence). The CDR3 spells CASSITSYEQYF. The CDR3 coding sequence is TGTGCCAGCAGCATAACTAGCTACGAGCAGTACTTC. The full variable domain, with the rest looked up from reference TRBV7-9 and TRBJ2-7, is DTGVSQNPRHKITKRGQNVTFRCDPISEHNRLYWYRQTLGQGPEFLTYFQNEAQLEKSRLLSDRFSAERPKGSFSTLEIQRTEQGDSAMYLCASSITSYEQYFGPGTRLTVT.

This clone was observed a few times. The gene calls are TRBV29-1 and TRBJ2-7, with a tentative D call TRBD1 (5 bases). The CDR3 runs to 13 residues. CDR1 is SQVTM and CDR2 is ANQGSEA in the germline V gene. V was trimmed by 0 bases and J by 5 bases, leaving 11 bases between them. The CDR3, as DNA: TGCAGCGTTGAAGAGGGCAGGGCCAACGAGCAGTACTTC. Its translation: CSVEEGRANEQYF.